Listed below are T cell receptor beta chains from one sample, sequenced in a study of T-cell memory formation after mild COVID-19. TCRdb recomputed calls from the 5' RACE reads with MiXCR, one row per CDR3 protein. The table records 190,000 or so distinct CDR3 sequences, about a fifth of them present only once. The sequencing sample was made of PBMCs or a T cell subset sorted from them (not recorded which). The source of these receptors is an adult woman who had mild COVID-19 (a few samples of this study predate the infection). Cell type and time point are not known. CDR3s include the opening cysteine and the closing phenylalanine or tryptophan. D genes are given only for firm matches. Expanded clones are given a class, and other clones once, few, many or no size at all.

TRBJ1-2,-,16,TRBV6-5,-,CASSYSIGLSGDGYTF,TGTGCCAGCAGTTACTCGATAGGGCTGAGTGGTGATGGCTACACCTTC
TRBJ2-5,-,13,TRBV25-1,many,CASSVRVQETQYF,TGTGCCAGCAGTGTACGGGTTCAAGAGACCCAGTACTTC
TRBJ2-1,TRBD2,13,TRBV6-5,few,CASGVAGYNEQFF,TGTGCCAGCGGGGTAGCGGGGTACAATGAGCAGTTCTTC
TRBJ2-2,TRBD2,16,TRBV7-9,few,CASSLLAGDNTGELFF,TGTGCCAGCAGCTTGCTAGCGGGAGACAACACCGGGGAGCTGTTTTTT
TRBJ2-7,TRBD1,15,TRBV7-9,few,CASSLARGLLYEQYF,TGTGCCAGCAGCTTAGCCAGGGGGCTTCTCTACGAGCAGTACTTC
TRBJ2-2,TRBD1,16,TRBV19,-,CASHRDRVNPDGELFF,TGTGCCAGTCATCGGGACAGGGTAAACCCCGACGGGGAGCTGTTTTTT
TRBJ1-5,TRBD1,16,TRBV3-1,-,CASRDTGTGLAQPQHF,TGTGCCAGCAGGGACACCGGGACAGGGCTAGCTCAGCCCCAGCATTTT
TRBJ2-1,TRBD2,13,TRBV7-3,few,CAGLGGTEHEQFF,TGTGCCGGCCTGGGGGGGACTGAGCATGAGCAGTTCTTC
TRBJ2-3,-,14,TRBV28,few,CASSFGGSTDTQYF,TGTGCCAGCAGTTTCGGCGGGAGCACAGATACGCAGTATTTT
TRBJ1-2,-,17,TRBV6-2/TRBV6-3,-,CASSDRWGGDPSYGYTF,TGTGCCAGCAGCGATCGTTGGGGGGGCGACCCTTCCTATGGCTACACCTTC
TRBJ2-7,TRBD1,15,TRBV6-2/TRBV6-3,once,CASRHGQGWTYEQYF,TGTGCCAGCAGACACGGACAGGGGTGGACCTACGAGCAGTACTTC
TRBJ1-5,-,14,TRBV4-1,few,CASSLKQGGQPQHF,TGCGCCAGCAGCCTCAAACAGGGTGGTCAGCCCCAGCATTTT
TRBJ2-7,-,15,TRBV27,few,CASSLSGAATYEQYF,TGTGCCAGCAGTTTATCGGGGGCAGCCACCTACGAGCAGTACTTC
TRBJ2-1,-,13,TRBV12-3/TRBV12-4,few,CASSPTTYNEQFF,TGTGCCAGCAGCCCGACGACATACAATGAGCAGTTCTTC
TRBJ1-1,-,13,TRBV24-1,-,CATREEVNTEAFF,TGTGCCACCAGGGAGGAGGTGAACACTGAAGCTTTCTTT
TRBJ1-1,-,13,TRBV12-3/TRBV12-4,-,CASSLAQGTEAFF,TGTGCCAGCAGTTTAGCGCAGGGAACTGAAGCTTTCTTT
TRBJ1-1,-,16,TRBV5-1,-,CASAIGYGGMNTEAFF,TGCGCCAGCGCCATTGGGTACGGGGGTATGAACACTGAAGCTTTCTTT
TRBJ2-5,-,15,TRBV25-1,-,CASSEYVFGDETQYF,TGTGCCAGCAGTGAATATGTTTTTGGGGACGAGACCCAGTACTTC
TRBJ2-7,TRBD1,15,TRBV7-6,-,CASSRRGQGLSEQYF,TGTGCCAGCAGCCGCAGGGGACAGGGGCTGTCCGAGCAGTACTTC
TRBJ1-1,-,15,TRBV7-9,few,CASAWGGLPNTEAFF,TGTGCCAGCGCCTGGGGGGGCCTTCCGAACACTGAAGCTTTCTTT
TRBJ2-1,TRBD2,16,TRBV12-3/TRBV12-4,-,CASSPPTSGGADEQFF,TGTGCCAGCAGTCCTCCGACTAGCGGGGGGGCGGATGAGCAGTTCTTC
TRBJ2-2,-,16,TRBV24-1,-,CATSDFTSAGPGELFF,TGTGCCACCAGTGATTTCACCTCGGCGGGTCCCGGGGAGCTGTTTTTT
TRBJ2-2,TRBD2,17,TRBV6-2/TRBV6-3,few,CASSPIGLAGESGELFF,TGTGCCAGCAGTCCTATAGGACTAGCGGGAGAAAGCGGGGAGCTGTTTTTT
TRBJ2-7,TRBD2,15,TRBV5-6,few,CASSLAGRGAYEQYF,TGTGCCAGCAGCTTGGCGGGGCGGGGGGCCTACGAGCAGTACTTC
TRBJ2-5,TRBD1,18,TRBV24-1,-,CATSDLDQGDRGRETQYF,TGTGCCACCAGTGATTTGGATCAAGGAGACAGGGGGAGAGAGACCCAGTACTTC
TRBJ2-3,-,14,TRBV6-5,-,CASKEAVSTDTQYF,TGTGCCAGCAAGGAAGCGGTTAGCACAGATACGCAGTATTTT
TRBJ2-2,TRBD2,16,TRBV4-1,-,CASSQSGGSNTGELFF,TGCGCCAGCAGCCAGAGCGGGGGTTCGAACACCGGGGAGCTGTTTTTT
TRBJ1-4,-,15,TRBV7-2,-,CASSLEGTYNEKLFF,TGTGCCAGCAGCTTGGAAGGGACTTATAATGAAAAACTGTTTTTT
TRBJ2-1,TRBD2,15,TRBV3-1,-,CASSQVASGNYEQFF,TGTGCCAGCAGCCAAGTTGCTAGCGGGAACTATGAGCAGTTCTTC
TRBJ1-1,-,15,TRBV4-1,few,CASSQDRGQRGEAFF,TGCGCCAGCAGCCAAGATAGGGGACAACGGGGTGAAGCTTTCTTT
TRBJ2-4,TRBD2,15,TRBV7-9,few,CASSLVGLAGDIQYF,TGTGCCAGCAGCTTAGTAGGGCTAGCGGGAGACATTCAGTACTTC
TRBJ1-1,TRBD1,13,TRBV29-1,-,CSVIDRAFTEAFF,TGCAGCGTCATAGACAGGGCGTTTACTGAAGCTTTCTTT
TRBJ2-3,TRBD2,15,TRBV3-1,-,CASSQWTSVPDTQYF,TGTGCCAGCAGCCAATGGACTAGCGTGCCAGATACGCAGTATTTT
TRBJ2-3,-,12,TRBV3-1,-,CASRGGTDTQYF,TGTGCCAGCAGGGGGGGCACAGATACGCAGTATTTT
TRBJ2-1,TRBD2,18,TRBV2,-,CASSEAMEWTRVEHEQFF,TGTGCCAGCAGTGAAGCGATGGAATGGACTAGAGTGGAACATGAGCAGTTCTTC
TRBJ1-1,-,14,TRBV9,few,CASSVDGSHTEAFF,TGTGCCAGCAGCGTAGATGGCAGTCACACTGAAGCTTTCTTT
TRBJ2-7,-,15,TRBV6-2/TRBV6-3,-,CASSRHGGEIYEQYF,TGTGCCAGCAGTCGGCATGGGGGAGAGATCTACGAGCAGTACTTC
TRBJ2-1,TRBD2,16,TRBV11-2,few,CASSSTGTSSYGEQFF,TGTGCCAGCAGCTCGACCGGGACTAGCAGTTACGGTGAGCAGTTCTTC
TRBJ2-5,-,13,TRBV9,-,CASSGRGAETQYF,TGTGCCAGCAGCGGTCGGGGGGCGGAGACCCAGTACTTC
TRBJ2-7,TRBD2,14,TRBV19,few,CASSQTSGSNEQYF,TGTGCCAGTAGTCAAACTAGCGGGAGCAACGAGCAGTACTTC
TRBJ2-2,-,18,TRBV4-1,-,CASSQGPVRYGNTGELFF,TGCGCCAGCAGCCAAGGGCCAGTTCGGTACGGGAACACCGGGGAGCTGTTTTTT
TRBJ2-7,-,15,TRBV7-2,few,CASSFHWPGPYEQYF,TGTGCCAGCAGCTTCCATTGGCCAGGACCCTACGAGCAGTACTTC
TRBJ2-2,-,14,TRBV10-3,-,CAISEGPQGAELFF,TGTGCCATCAGTGAGGGACCTCAGGGAGCCGAGCTGTTTTTT
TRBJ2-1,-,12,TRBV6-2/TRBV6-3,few,CASSPLVNEQFF,TGTGCCAGCAGTCCACTCGTCAATGAGCAGTTCTTC
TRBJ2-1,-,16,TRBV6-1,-,CASSVGYMGSYNEQFF,TGTGCCAGCAGTGTCGGATATATGGGCTCCTACAATGAGCAGTTCTTC
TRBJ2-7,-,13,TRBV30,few,CAWSVRRSAEQYF,TGTGCCTGGAGTGTACGAAGAAGCGCCGAGCAGTACTTC
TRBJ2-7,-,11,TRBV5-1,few,CARGELTEQYF,TGCGCCAGAGGGGAGTTAACCGAGCAGTACTTC
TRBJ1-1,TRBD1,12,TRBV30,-,CAWRGIRGYAFF,TGTGCCTGGAGAGGAATCAGGGGGTACGCTTTCTTT
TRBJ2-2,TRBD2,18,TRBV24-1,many,CATSDTLTSGANTGELFF,TGTGCCACCAGTGATACCCTCACTAGCGGGGCGAACACCGGGGAGCTGTTTTTT
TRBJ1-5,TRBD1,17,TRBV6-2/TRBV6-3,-,CASSSGTGISSNQPQHF,TGTGCCAGCAGCTCCGGGACAGGGATCTCCAGCAATCAGCCCCAGCATTTT
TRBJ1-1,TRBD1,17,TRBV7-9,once,CASSLMMGQGANTEAFF,TGTGCCAGCAGCTTAATGATGGGACAGGGGGCGAACACTGAAGCTTTCTTT
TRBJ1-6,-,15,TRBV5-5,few,CASSRTGTSNSPLHF,TGTGCCAGCAGCCGGACCGGGACAAGTAATTCACCCCTCCACTTT
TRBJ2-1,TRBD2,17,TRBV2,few,CASSKAEASGAYNEQFF,TGTGCCAGCAGTAAGGCCGAGGCTAGCGGGGCTTACAATGAGCAGTTCTTC
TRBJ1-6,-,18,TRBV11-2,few,CASSLGGGAGSYNSPLHF,TGTGCCAGCAGCTTAGGCGGCGGGGCCGGGTCCTATAATTCACCCCTCCACTTT
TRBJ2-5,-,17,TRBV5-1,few,CASSLEDVGGIRETQYF,TGCGCCAGCAGCTTGGAGGACGTAGGAGGGATAAGGGAGACCCAGTACTTC
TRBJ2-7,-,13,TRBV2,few,CASSPGFSYEQYF,TGTGCCAGCAGTCCAGGGTTCTCCTACGAGCAGTACTTC
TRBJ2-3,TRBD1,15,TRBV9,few,CASSPNRGSTDTQYF,TGTGCCAGCAGCCCAAACAGGGGGTCCACAGATACGCAGTATTTT